This T cell receptor (beta chain) was sequenced during a study of T-cell reconstitution after alpha-beta-depleted transplantation in children. The TCRbeta library incorporated unique molecular identifiers. TCRdb itself ran the PCR reads through MiXCR, one entry per CDR3 protein. This table holds more than 300,000 distinct CDR3 sequences, 15% to 20% found once. Study findings and constraints: The authors attributed T-cell counts and diversity one year after transplant mostly to newly produced T cells. Reportedly, alpha-beta T cells present about two months post-transplant originated from several hundred expanded clones of graft origin.

Regarding this clonotype: The antigen is not known.

Trimming cost V 6 bases and J 5 bases; bases outside gene matches: 7. There are 17 residues in the CDR3. Germline CDR1 and CDR2: MDHEN and SYDVKM. The receptor comes from a male patient aged 2-15 years who had a stem cell transplant for acute lymphoblastic leukemia, so the T cells may come from the graft donor. The V call is TRBV28, the J call TRBJ2-2; TRBD2 agrees at 15 bases. The material was PBMCs, mostly from graft donor cells, obtained 360 days after TCRalphabeta/CD19-depleted stem cell transplant. This CDR3 is CASSSGLAGGPTGELFF. In DNA form, the CDR3 reads TGTGCCAGCAGCTCAGGACTAGCGGGAGGGCCAACCGGGGAGCTGTTTTTT. The full variable domain, rest sourced from reference TRBV28 and TRBJ2-2, is DVKVTQSSRYLVKRTGEKVFLECVQDMDHENMFWYRQDPGLGLRLIYFSYDVKMKEKGDIPEGYSVSREKKERFSLILESASTNQTSMYLCASSSGLAGGPTGELFFGEGSRLTVL.